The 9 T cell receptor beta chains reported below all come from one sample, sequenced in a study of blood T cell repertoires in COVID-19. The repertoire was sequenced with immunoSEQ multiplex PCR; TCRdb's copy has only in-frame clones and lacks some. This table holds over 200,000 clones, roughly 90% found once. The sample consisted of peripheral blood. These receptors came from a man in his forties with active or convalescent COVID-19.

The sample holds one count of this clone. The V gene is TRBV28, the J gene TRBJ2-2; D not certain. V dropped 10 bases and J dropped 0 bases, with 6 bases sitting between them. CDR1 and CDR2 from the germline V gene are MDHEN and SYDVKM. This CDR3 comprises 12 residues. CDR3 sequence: CAIPTNTGELFF. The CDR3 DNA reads TGTGCCATTCCAACGAACACCGGGGAGCTGTTTTTT. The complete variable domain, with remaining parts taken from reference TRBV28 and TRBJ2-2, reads DVKVTQSSRYLVKRTGEKVFLECVQDMDHENMFWYRQDPGLGLRLIYFSYDVKMKEKGDIPEGYSVSREKKERFSLILESASTNQTSMYLCAIPTNTGELFFGEGSRLTVL.

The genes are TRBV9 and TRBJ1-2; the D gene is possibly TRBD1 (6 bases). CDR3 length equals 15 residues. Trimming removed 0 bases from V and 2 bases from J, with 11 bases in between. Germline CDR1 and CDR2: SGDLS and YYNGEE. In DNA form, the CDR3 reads TGTGCCAGCAGCGTAGGCCTCGGACAGAACTATGGCTACACCTTC. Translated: CASSVGLGQNYGYTF.

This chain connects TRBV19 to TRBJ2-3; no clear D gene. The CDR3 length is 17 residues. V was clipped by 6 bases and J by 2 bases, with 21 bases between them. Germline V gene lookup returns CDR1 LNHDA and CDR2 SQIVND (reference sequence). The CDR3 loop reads CASSPGYFPSATDTQYF. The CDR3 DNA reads TGTGCCAGTAGCCCAGGATATTTCCCCTCAGCCACAGATACGCAGTATTTT. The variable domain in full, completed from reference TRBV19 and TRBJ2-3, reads DGGITQSPKYLFRKEGQNVTLSCEQNLNHDAMYWYRQDPGQGLRLIYYSQIVNDFQKGDIAEGYSVSREKKESFPLTVTSAQKNPTAFYLCASSPGYFPSATDTQYFGPGTRLTVL.

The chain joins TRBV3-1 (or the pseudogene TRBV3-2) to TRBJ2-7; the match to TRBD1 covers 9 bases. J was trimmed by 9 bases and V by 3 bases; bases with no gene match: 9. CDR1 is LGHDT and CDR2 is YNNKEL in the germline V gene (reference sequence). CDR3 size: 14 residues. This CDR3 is CASSQGQGPTRQYF. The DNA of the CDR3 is TGTGCCAGCAGCCAGGGACAGGGTCCTACGAGGCAGTACTTC.

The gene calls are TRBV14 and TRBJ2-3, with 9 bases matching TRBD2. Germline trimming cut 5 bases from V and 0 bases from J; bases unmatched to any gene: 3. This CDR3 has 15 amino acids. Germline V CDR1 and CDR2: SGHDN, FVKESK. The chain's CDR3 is CASSAGTSSTDTQYF. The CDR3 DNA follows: TGTGCCAGCAGCGCCGGGACTAGCAGCACAGATACGCAGTATTTT.

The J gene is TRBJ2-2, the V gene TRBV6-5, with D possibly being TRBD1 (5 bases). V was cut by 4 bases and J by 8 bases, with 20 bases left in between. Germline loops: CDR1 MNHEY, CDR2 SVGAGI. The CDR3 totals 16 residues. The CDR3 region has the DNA TGTGCCAGCAGTTTGGACATTTCACCGGTCAGTGGGGAGCTGTTTTTT. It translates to CASSLDISPVSGELFF.

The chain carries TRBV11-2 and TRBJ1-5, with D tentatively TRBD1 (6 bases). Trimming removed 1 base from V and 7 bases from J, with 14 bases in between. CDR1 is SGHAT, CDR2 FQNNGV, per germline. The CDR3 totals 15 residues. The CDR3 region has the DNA TGTGCCAGCAGCTTAGGTACAGGGTTGGGGCAGCCCCAGCATTTT. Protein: CASSLGTGLGQPQHF.

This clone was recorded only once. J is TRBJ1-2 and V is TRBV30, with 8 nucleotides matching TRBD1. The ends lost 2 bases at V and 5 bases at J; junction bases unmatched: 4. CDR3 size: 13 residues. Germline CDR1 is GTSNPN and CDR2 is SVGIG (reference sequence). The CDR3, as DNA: TGTGCCTGGAGTCGACAGGGGATTTATGGCTACACCTTC. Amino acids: CAWSRQGIYGYTF.

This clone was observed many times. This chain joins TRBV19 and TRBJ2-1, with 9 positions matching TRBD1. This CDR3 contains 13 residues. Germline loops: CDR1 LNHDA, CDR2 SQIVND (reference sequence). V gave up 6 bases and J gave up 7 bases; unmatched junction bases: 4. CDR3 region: CASRGTGRNEQFF. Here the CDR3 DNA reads TGTGCCAGTAGGGGGACAGGGCGAAATGAGCAGTTCTTC.